The rows below give T cell receptor beta chains drawn from one sample of a study of technical replicates of blood from a few donors. The assay was immunoSEQ multiplex PCR, and TCRdb's table has in-frame clones only and misses some. The repertoire consists of fewer than 75,000 clones, with 93% occurring once and the leading ten covering approximately 0.25%. The sequencing input was T cells isolated from PBMCs. The receptors derive from a human donor in good health. Both conserved end residues are part of each CDR3. The D gene is left open where the match is weak. Clone size is shown for a subset of rows, as once, few, many or a class of expanded clone.

v_gene,j_gene,d_gene,abundance,CDR3nt,CDR3aa
TRBV27,TRBJ1-4,-,-,TGTGCCAGCAGTTTCCTAAATGAAAAACTGTTTTTT,CASSFLNEKLFF
TRBV7-9,TRBJ2-5,TRBD2,-,TGTGCCAGCAGCTTAGTGGGACTAGCGGAAGAGACCCAGTACTTC,CASSLVGLAEETQYF
TRBV27,TRBJ2-1,-,-,TGTGCCAGCAGTTTTTCTCCCTACAATGAGCAGTTCTTC,CASSFSPYNEQFF
TRBV6-5,TRBJ2-5,-,-,TGTGCCAGCAACTTGGGCAGGCTTTCCCAAGAGACCCAGTACTTC,CASNLGRLSQETQYF
TRBV4-2,TRBJ2-5,-,-,TGTGCCAGCAGCCAAGTAGGTAGGGGTGAGACCCAGTACTTC,CASSQVGRGETQYF
TRBV2,TRBJ2-5,-,-,TGTGCCAGCAGTGTAGAGGGAAGCCTAGGGACCCAGTACTTC,CASSVEGSLGTQYF
TRBV5-4,TRBJ2-1,-,-,TGTGCCAGCAGCTTCGGCGGTGAGTCCTACAATGAGCAGTTCTTC,CASSFGGESYNEQFF
TRBV19,TRBJ1-6,TRBD1,once,TGTGCCAGTGCGACAGGGATTTTTAATTCACCCCTCCACTTT,CASATGIFNSPLHF
TRBV4-2,TRBJ1-1,TRBD1,once,TGTGCCAGCAGCGACCGGTCAGGGGGAACACTAGCTTTCTTT,CASSDRSGGTLAFF
TRBV30,TRBJ1-6,TRBD1,-,TGTGCCTGGAGTGTACGTGGGACAGGACGTTATAATTCACCCCTCCACTTT,CAWSVRGTGRYNSPLHF
TRBV7-2,TRBJ2-3,TRBD2,-,TGTGCCAGCGCCGGGGGACTATCCGGCACAGATACGCAGTATTTT,CASAGGLSGTDTQYF
TRBV9,TRBJ2-3,-,-,TGTGCCAGCAGCGCGAATAGCGGACTTAGCACAGATACGCAGTATTTT,CASSANSGLSTDTQYF
TRBV6-6,TRBJ1-5,-,-,TGTGCCAGCTGTTCGACAGGCAATCAGCCCCAGCATTTT,CASCSTGNQPQHF
TRBV5-6,TRBJ2-1,-,-,TGTGCCAGCAGCTTGCTTAACAATGAGCAGTTCTTC,CASSLLNNEQFF
TRBV9,TRBJ2-5,-,-,TGTGCCAGCAGCGTAGACGCCGGACAGCCCAAGACCCAGTACTTC,CASSVDAGQPKTQYF
TRBV29-1,TRBJ1-1,TRBD1,-,TGCAGCGTGGGGGGGACAGGAACCATGAACACTGAAGCTTTCTTT,CSVGGTGTMNTEAFF
TRBV15,TRBJ1-5,-,-,TGTGCCACCAGCACAGGGAATTTAGGTCAGCCCCAGCATTTT,CATSTGNLGQPQHF
TRBV5-1,TRBJ2-2,TRBD1,-,TGCGCCAGCAGCTTGCGGACAGGGGATTTGACCGGGGAGCTGTTTTTT,CASSLRTGDLTGELFF
TRBV6-5,TRBJ1-3,-,-,TGTGCCAGCAGTTACTCTGGCGGCTCTGGAAACACCATATATTTT,CASSYSGGSGNTIYF
TRBV4-1,TRBJ2-1,TRBD2,-,TGCGCCAGCAGGCACATTACTAGCGGGGTTGTCGATGAGCAGTTCTTC,CASRHITSGVVDEQFF
TRBV6-5,TRBJ2-2,-,-,TGTGCCAGCAGTTCCCGGACAGCGCCGAACACCGGGGAGCTGTTTTTT,CASSSRTAPNTGELFF
TRBV5-4,TRBJ2-3,TRBD2,-,TGTGCCAGCAGCATCCCTTCCGGGACTAGCGGGAGATTGACAGATACGCAGTATTTT,CASSIPSGTSGRLTDTQYF
TRBV11-2,TRBJ1-1,-,-,TGTGCCAGCCGCGTGGGGGGCACTGAAGCTTTCTTT,CASRVGGTEAFF
TRBV7-9,TRBJ2-5,TRBD2,-,TGTGCCACCTGCCTAGCTAGCGGGGGACAACGAGAGACCCAGTACTTC,CATCLASGGQRETQYF
TRBV27,TRBJ2-7,TRBD2,-,TGTGCCAGCAGTTATCGGGGGGTGCGGACGCCCCGGGGTGGTGGATACGAGCAGTACTTC,CASSYRGVRTPRGGGYEQYF
TRBV6-5,TRBJ2-5,-,-,TGTGCCAGCAGGCCTATTGGGACTGAAGAGACCCAGTACTTC,CASRPIGTEETQYF
TRBV28,TRBJ1-2,-,-,TGTGCCAGCCGGGGAGGGGGTTCCAGGGGCTACACCTTC,CASRGGGSRGYTF
TRBV5-1,TRBJ2-7,-,-,TGCGCCAGCAGCTTAGACAGCGAGCAGTACTTC,CASSLDSEQYF
TRBV28,TRBJ1-1,-,-,TGTGCCAGCAGTTCGGAGGGGAGGGGAGGTTGGACTGAAGCTTTCTTT,CASSSEGRGGWTEAFF
TRBV2,TRBJ1-1,-,-,TGTGCCAGCCCTGAGGGTACTGAAGCTTTCTTT,CASPEGTEAFF
TRBV4-1,TRBJ2-2,TRBD2,once,TGCGCCAGCAGCCGTAGACTAGCGGGGGGGCGGGGCACCGGGGAGCTGTTTTTT,CASSRRLAGGRGTGELFF
TRBV30,TRBJ1-4,-,-,TGTGCCTGGAGTCAGGCCACCTTAACTAATGAAAAACTGTTTTTT,CAWSQATLTNEKLFF
TRBV12-5,TRBJ1-5,TRBD1,-,TGTGCTAGTGCCCTTAACCTACAGGGGGGATTGTTAGGTCAGCCCCAGCATTTT,CASALNLQGGLLGQPQHF
TRBV18,TRBJ2-7,-,-,TGTGCCAGCTCACAAAGAGGCCTAGCCTACGAGCAGTACTTC,CASSQRGLAYEQYF
TRBV10-3,TRBJ2-1,-,-,TGTGCCATCAGTGCCCACCCAACAGGGTCGGACGAGCAGTTCTTC,CAISAHPTGSDEQFF
TRBV11-2,TRBJ2-7,TRBD1,-,TGTGCCAGCAGCTCTAGATTAAGGGACAGGGATTACGAGCAGTACTTC,CASSSRLRDRDYEQYF
TRBV29-1,TRBJ2-2,TRBD2,-,TGCAGCGTCACGAGCGGGAGATCAACCGGGGAGCTGTTTTTT,CSVTSGRSTGELFF
TRBV7-3,TRBJ2-5,-,-,TGTGCCAGCAGCTTAAGTGGCCGGGGGGCAGGGAGAGAGACCCAGTACTTC,CASSLSGRGAGRETQYF
TRBV9,TRBJ1-1,-,few,TGTGCCAGCACCCCCCAGTCCCAGGGAGGTCGGACTGAAGCTTTCTTT,CASTPQSQGGRTEAFF
TRBV6-4,TRBJ1-2,-,-,TGTGCCAGCAGTGACTCGGTAGACAGGCCTACTGGTGGCTACACCTTC,CASSDSVDRPTGGYTF
TRBV10-3,TRBJ2-5,TRBD2,-,TGTGCCATCGCTGGGACTAGCGGGAACCAAGAGACCCAGTACTTC,CAIAGTSGNQETQYF
TRBV5-1,TRBJ2-5,TRBD2,once,TGCGCCAGCAGCCTGGGACTAGCGCGGGAGACCCAGTACTTC,CASSLGLARETQYF
TRBV10-3,TRBJ2-7,-,-,TGTGCCATCATGGGCGACACCTACGAGCAGTACTTC,CAIMGDTYEQYF
TRBV7-9,TRBJ1-2,-,-,TGTGCCAGCAGCTTAGGAGTAACTTCGGGGGGCTACACCTTC,CASSLGVTSGGYTF
TRBV19,TRBJ1-5,TRBD1,-,TGTGCCAGTAGTATAGTTGGGGGCCGGCAGGGGGCTAGCAATCAGCCCCAGCATTTT,CASSIVGGRQGASNQPQHF
TRBV4-2,TRBJ2-5,TRBD2,-,TGTGCCAGCAGCCGGACTAGCGGGGGGGCAGAGACCCAGTACTTC,CASSRTSGGAETQYF
TRBV10-1,TRBJ1-1,TRBD1,few,TGCGCCAGCAGTGATAAGGACAGGGTCACTGAAGCTTTCTTT,CASSDKDRVTEAFF
TRBV4-1,TRBJ1-5,-,-,TGCGCCAGCAGCCAAGACCGACAGGTTCTCCAGCCCCAGCATTTT,CASSQDRQVLQPQHF
TRBV5-1,TRBJ2-7,-,-,TGCGCCAGCAGCGTCGACAGGATCTCCTACGAGCAGTACTTC,CASSVDRISYEQYF
TRBV29-1,TRBJ2-1,-,-,TGCAGCGTTGATCCCGGGTACAATGAGCAGTTCTTC,CSVDPGYNEQFF
TRBV2,TRBJ1-1,-,once,TGTGCCAGCCGACTCTCATCGGACATGCGGAACACTGAAGCTTTCTTT,CASRLSSDMRNTEAFF
TRBV5-1,TRBJ2-5,TRBD1,once,TGCGCCAGCAGCTCCCTTGGTGAAGGGGGCCTAGAGACCCAGTACTTC,CASSSLGEGGLETQYF
TRBV2,TRBJ1-3,-,-,TGTGCCAGCAGTGTTGGGCCCTCTTGGGCCTCTGGAAACACCATATATTTT,CASSVGPSWASGNTIYF
TRBV2,TRBJ2-6,-,-,TGTGCCAGCAGTGTGAGGGCTGGGGCCAACGTCCTGACTTTC,CASSVRAGANVLTF
TRBV25-1,TRBJ2-7,TRBD2,-,TGTGCCAGCAGCGTCCATACGCGGGGGTACGAGCAGTACTTC,CASSVHTRGYEQYF
TRBV4-2,TRBJ2-3,-,-,TGTGCCAGCTCGGTAACCGGGACTAGCACAGATACGCAGTATTTT,CASSVTGTSTDTQYF
TRBV7-4,TRBJ1-1,-,once,TGTGCCAGCAGCTCCACAGCGGGTAAGACACTTAACACTGAAGCTTTCTTT,CASSSTAGKTLNTEAFF